These 8 T cell receptor beta chains share one sample of origin, sequenced in a study of blood T cell repertoires in COVID-19. The protocol was immunoSEQ multiplex PCR, while the TCRdb copy is restricted to in-frame clones and leaves out a portion. This sample has 300,000 to 400,000 clones, with roughly 90% found just once. Sequences were obtained from peripheral blood. The receptors derive from a woman under 40 with COVID-19, enrolled during active disease.

The rearrangement joins TRBV7-9 to TRBJ1-1; possible D gene TRBD1, 5 bases. The CDR3 runs 13 residues. Germline assignment: CDR1 SEHNR and CDR2 FQNEAQ (reference sequence). V was trimmed by 4 bases and J by 4 bases, leaving 10 bases between them. The CDR3 loop is CASSSRGGTEAFF. CDR3 bases: TGTGCCAGCAGCTCCCGGGGGGGCACTGAAGCTTTCTTT.

This clone was recorded once. V is TRBV18 and J is TRBJ2-2, with 7 bases that match TRBD1. The V and J ends lost 3 bases and 0 bases, in that order; junction bases with no gene match: 7. The CDR3 is 17 residues long. From germline, CDR1 is KGHSH and CDR2 LQKENI. The CDR3 reads CASSPGTAPANTGELFF. In DNA form, the CDR3 reads TGTGCCAGCTCACCCGGGACAGCCCCAGCGAACACCGGGGAGCTGTTTTTT.

About this clone itself: The sample contains more than one DNA sequence encoding this CDR3. The CDR3 nucleotides are TGCGCCAGCAGCTTGGAACTAGCCGCCTACAATGAGCAGTTCTTC. It translates to CASSLELAAYNEQFF. V is TRBV5-1 and J is TRBJ2-1, with TRBD2 as a possible D gene (6 bases). V was pared by 0 bases and J by 2 bases, with 9 bases between. The germline gives CDR1 SGHRS, CDR2 YFSETQ. The CDR3 contains 15 residues.

This clone turned up a few times. V and J are TRBV5-5 and TRBJ1-2; TRBD1 agrees at 10 bases. Looked up from germline, CDR1 is SGHKS and CDR2 is YYEKEE (reference sequence). The CDR3 is 18 amino acids. Trimming removed 2 bases from V and 7 bases from J; junction bases left unmatched: 17. The CDR3 sequence: CASSLQSPGQGFGRGYTF. The DNA for the CDR3 is TGTGCCAGCAGCTTACAATCCCCGGGACAGGGGTTCGGTCGTGGCTACACCTTC.

The chain couples TRBV5-4 to TRBJ1-1, with 7 bases aligning to TRBD1. Germline CDR1 reads SGHNT; CDR2 reads YYREEE (reference sequence). The CDR3 runs to 14 residues. With V trimmed by 3 bases and J by 2 bases, 4 bases remained unmatched. The CDR3 sequence is CASSSRTGNTEAFF. CDR3 nucleotides: TGTGCCAGCAGCTCCAGGACAGGCAACACTGAAGCTTTCTTT.

The chain links TRBV28 to TRBJ2-7, with D uncertain. V gave up 3 bases and J gave up 1 base, with 10 bases separating them. In germline, CDR1 is MDHEN, CDR2 SYDVKM. This CDR3 contains 14 residues. CDR3 sequence (DNA): TGTGCCAGCAGTTTTGCAGGTATTTCCTACGAGCAGTACTTC. This gives the protein CASSFAGISYEQYF.

The chain has TRBV11-3 and TRBJ2-1; 9 bases agree with TRBD1. CDR1 is SGHNT and CDR2 is YENEEA in the germline V gene. This CDR3 is built from 14 residues. V lost 2 bases to trimming and J lost 5 bases; unmatched junction nucleotides: 1. CDR3 nucleotides: TGTGCCAGCAGCTTAAGGACAGGGGACAATGAGCAGTTCTTC. Encoded protein: CASSLRTGDNEQFF.

The chain is built from TRBV27 and TRBJ2-5, with 8 bases fitting TRBD1. Germline V lookup: CDR1 MNHEY, CDR2 SMNVEV (reference sequence). Trimming at V came to 4 bases and at J to 7 bases, leaving 11 bases not matched to a gene. The CDR3 has 15 residues. CDR3 bases: TGTGCCAGCAGTTCCTACGAGGACAGGGATTGGACCCAGTACTTC. As protein: CASSSYEDRDWTQYF.